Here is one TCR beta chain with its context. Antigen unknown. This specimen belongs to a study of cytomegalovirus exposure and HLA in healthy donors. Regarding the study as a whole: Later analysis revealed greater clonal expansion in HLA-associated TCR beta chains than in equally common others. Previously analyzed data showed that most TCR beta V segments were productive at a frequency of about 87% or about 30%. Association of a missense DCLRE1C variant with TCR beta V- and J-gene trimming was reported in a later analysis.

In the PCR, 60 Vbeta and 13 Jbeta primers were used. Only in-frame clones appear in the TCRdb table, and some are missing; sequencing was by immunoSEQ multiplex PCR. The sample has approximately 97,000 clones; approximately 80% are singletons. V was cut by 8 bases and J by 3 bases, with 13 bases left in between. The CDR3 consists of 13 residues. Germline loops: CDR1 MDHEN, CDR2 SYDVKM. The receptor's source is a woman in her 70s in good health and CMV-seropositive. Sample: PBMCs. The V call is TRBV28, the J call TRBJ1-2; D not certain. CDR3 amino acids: CASVEGRDYGYTF. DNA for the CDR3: TGTGCCAGCGTGGAGGGCCGAGACTATGGCTACACCTTC.